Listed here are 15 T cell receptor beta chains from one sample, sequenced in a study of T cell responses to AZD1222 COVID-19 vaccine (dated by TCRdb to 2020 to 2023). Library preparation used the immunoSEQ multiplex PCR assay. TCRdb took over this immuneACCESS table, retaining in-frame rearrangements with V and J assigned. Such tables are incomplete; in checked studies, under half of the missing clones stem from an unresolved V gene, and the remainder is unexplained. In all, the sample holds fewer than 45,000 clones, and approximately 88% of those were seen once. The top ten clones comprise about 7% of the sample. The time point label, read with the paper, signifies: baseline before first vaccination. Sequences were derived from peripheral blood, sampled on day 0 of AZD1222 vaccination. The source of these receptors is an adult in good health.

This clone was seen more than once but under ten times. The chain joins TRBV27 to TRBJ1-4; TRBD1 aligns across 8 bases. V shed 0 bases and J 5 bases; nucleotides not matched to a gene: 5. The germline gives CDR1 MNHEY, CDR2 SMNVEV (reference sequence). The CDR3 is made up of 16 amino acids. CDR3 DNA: TGTGCCAGCAGTTTATCTAGGACAGGGCCCAATGAAAAACTGTTTTTT. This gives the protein CASSLSRTGPNEKLFF.

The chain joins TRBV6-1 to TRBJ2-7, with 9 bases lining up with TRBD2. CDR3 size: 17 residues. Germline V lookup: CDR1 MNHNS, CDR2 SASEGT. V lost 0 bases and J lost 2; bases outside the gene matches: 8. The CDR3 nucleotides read TGTGCCAGCAGTGAAGCACTTAGCGGGGGCCGCCCCTACGAGCAGTACTTC. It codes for CASSEALSGGRPYEQYF.

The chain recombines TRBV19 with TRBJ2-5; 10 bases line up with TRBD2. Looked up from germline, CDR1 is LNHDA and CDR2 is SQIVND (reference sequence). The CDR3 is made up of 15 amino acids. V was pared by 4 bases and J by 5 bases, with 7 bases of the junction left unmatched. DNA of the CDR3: TGTGCCAGTAGTACCACTAGCGGGGTGGCGGAGACCCAGTACTTC. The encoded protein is CASSTTSGVAETQYF. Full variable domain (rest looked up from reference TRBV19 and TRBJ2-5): DGGITQSPKYLFRKEGQNVTLSCEQNLNHDAMYWYRQDPGQGLRLIYYSQIVNDFQKGDIAEGYSVSREKKESFPLTVTSAQKNPTAFYLCASSTTSGVAETQYFGPGTRLLVL.

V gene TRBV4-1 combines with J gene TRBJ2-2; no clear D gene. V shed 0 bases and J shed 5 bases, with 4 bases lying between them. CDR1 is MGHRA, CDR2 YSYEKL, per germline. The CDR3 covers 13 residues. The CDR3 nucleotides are TGCGCCAGCAGCCAAGATCATACCGGGGAGCTGTTTTTT. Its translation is CASSQDHTGELFF.

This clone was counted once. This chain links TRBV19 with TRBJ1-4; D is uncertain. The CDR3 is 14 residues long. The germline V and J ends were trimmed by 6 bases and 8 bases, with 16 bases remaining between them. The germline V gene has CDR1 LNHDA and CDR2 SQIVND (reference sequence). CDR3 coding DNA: TGTGCCAGTAGGTCCCGGGGTAACGAAGAAAAACTGTTTTTT. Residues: CASRSRGNEEKLFF.

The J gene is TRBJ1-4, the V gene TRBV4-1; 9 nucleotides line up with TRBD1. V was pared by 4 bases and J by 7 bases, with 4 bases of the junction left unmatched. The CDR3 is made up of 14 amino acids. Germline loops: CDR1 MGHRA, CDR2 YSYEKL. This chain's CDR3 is CASSPGTGSEKLFF. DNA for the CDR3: TGCGCCAGCAGCCCCGGGACAGGGAGTGAAAAACTGTTTTTT.

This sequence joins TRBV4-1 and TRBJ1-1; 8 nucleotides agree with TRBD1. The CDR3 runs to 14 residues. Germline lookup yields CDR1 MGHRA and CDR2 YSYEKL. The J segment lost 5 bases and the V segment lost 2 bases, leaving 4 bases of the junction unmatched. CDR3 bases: TGCGCCAGCAGCCAACAGGGGGCGAGGACTGAAGCTTTCTTT. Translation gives CASSQQGARTEAFF.

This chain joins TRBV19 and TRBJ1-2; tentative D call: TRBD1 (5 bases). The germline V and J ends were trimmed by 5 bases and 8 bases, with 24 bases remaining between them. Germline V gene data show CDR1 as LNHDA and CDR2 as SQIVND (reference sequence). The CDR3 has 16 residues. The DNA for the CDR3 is TGTGCCAGTAGTCGTACCGGGGACCGCGCTGAGGGGGGCTACACCTTC. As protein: CASSRTGDRAEGGYTF.

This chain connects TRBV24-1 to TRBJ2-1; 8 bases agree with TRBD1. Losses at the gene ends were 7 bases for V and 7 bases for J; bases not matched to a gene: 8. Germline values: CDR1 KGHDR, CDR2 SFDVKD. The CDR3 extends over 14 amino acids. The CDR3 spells CATSRGRWGNEQFF. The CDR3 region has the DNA TGTGCCACCAGCAGGGGGCGATGGGGGAATGAGCAGTTCTTC.

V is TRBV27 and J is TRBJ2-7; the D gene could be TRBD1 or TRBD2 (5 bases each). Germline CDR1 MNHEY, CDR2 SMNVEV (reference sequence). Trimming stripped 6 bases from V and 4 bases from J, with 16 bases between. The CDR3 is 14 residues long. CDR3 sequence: CASRPAGGVYEQYF. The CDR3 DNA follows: TGTGCCAGCAGGCCGGCTGGGGGAGTTTACGAGCAGTACTTC.

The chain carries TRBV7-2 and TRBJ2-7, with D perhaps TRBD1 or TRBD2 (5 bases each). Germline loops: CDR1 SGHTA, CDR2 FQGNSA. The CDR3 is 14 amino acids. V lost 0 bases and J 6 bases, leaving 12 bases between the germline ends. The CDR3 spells CASSLAWGNPEQYF. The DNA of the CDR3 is TGTGCCAGCAGCTTAGCCTGGGGGAACCCCGAGCAGTACTTC.

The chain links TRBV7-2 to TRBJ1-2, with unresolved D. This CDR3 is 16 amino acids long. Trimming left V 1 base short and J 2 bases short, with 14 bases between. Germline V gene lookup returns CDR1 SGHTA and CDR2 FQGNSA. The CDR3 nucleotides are TGTGCCAGCAGCTTAGTACATGGAAACTCGAACTATGGCTACACCTTC. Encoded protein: CASSLVHGNSNYGYTF.

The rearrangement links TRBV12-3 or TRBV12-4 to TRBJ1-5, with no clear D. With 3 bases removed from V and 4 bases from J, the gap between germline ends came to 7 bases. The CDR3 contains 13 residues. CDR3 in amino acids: CASSFTPNQPQHF. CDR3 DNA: TGTGCCAGCAGTTTTACACCAAATCAGCCCCAGCATTTT.

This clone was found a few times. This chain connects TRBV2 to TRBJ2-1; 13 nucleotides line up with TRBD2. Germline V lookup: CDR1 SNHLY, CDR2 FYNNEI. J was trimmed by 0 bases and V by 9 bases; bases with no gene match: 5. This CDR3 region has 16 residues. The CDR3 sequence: CARGTSGDGSYNEQFF. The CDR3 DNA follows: TGTGCCAGGGGGACTAGCGGGGACGGCTCCTACAATGAGCAGTTCTTC.

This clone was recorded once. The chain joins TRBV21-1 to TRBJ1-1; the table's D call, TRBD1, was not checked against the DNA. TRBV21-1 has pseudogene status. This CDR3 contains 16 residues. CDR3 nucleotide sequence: TGTGCCAGCAGCACCAGGACAGGGGAACTGAACACTGAAGCTTTCTTT. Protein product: CASSTRTGELNTEAFF.